This T cell receptor (beta chain) was retrieved from a study of cytomegalovirus exposure and HLA in healthy donors. From germline, CDR1 is LNHDA and CDR2 SQIVND (reference sequence). The V end lost 8 bases, the J end lost 2 bases, and 11 bases lay between the germline ends. The CDR3 extends over 13 amino acids. PCR involved 60 Vbeta and 13 Jbeta primers. As processed by the authors: As a later analysis found, there were 80 million or so unique TCR beta chains, of which some 10 million were shared. Sequenced by immunoSEQ multiplex PCR; TCRdb stores in-frame clones only, minus some. V, J and clone size are those of that table, while D and trimming were read from the DNA. The sample lists 30,000 to 40,000 clones, 40% to 45% occurring once.

The sample was PBMCs. The TCR was taken from a woman between 50 and 59 years old in good health and CMV-seronegative. V is TRBV19 and J is TRBJ2-3, with D perhaps matching TRBD2 (7 bases). The CDR3 reads CASRGADTDTQYF. CDR3 DNA sequence: TGTGCCAGTCGGGGGGCAGACACAGATACGCAGTATTTT.